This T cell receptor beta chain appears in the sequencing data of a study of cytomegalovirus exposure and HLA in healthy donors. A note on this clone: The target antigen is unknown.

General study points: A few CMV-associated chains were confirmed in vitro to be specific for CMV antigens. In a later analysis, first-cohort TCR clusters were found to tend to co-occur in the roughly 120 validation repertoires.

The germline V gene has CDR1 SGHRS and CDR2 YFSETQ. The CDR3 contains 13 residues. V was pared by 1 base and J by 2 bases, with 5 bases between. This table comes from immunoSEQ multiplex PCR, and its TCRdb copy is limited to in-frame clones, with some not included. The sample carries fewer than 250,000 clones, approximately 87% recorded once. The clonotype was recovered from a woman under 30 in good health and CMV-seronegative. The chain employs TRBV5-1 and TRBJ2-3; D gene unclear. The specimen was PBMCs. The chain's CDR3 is CASSLSPTDTQYF. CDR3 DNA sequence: TGCGCCAGCAGCTTGAGCCCCACAGATACGCAGTATTTT. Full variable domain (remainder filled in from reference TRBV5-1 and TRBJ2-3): KAGVTQTPRYLIKTRGQQVTLSCSPISGHRSVSWYQQTPGQGLQFLFEYFSETQRNKGNFPGRFSGRQFSNSRSEMNVSTLELGDSALYLCASSLSPTDTQYFGPGTRLTVL.